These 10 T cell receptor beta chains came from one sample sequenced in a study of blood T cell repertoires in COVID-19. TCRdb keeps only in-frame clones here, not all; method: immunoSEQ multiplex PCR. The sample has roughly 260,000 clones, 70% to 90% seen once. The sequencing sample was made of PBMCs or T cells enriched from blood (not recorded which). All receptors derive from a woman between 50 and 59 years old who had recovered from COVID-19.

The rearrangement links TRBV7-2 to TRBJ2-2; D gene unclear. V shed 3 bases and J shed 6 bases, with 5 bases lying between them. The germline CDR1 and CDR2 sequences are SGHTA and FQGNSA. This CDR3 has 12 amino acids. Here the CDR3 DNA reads TGTGCCAGCAGCTTTCCCGCCGGGGAGCTGTTTTTT. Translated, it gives CASSFPAGELFF.

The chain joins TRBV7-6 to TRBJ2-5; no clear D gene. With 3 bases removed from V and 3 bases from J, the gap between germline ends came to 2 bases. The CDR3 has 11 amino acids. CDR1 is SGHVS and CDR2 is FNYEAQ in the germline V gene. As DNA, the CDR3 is TGTGCCAGCAGCTTTAAAGAGACCCAGTACTTC. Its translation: CASSFKETQYF. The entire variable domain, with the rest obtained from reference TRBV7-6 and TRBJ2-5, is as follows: GAGVSQSPRYKVTKRGQDVALRCDPISGHVSLYWYRQALGQGPEFLTYFNYEAQQDKSGLPNDRFSAERPEGSISTLTIQRTEQRDSAMYRCASSFKETQYFGPGTRLLVL.

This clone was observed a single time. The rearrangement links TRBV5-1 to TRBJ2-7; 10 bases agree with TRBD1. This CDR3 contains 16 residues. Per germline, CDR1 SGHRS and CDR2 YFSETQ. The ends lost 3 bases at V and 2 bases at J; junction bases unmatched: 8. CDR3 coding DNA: TGCGCCAGCAGCTCCATGACAGGGGGCGCCGCCTACGAGCAGTACTTC. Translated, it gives CASSSMTGGAAYEQYF.

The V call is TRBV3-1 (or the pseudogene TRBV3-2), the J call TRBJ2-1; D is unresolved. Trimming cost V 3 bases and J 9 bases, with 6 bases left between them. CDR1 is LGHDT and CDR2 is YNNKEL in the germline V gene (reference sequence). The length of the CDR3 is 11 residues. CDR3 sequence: CASSQSGEQFF. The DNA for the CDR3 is TGTGCCAGCAGCCAGAGTGGTGAGCAGTTCTTC.

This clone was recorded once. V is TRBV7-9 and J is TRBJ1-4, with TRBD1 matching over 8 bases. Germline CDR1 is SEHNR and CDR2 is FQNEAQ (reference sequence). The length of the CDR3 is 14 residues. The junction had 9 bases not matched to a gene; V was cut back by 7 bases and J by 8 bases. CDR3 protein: CASTITGGSEKLFF. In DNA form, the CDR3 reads TGTGCCAGCACTATCACAGGGGGTAGCGAAAAACTGTTTTTT.

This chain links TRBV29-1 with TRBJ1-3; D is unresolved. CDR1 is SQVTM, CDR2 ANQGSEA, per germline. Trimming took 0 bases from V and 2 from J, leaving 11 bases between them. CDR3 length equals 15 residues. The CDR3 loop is CSVEDLAQTGNTIYF. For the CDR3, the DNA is TGCAGCGTTGAAGATCTCGCACAGACTGGAAACACCATATATTTT.

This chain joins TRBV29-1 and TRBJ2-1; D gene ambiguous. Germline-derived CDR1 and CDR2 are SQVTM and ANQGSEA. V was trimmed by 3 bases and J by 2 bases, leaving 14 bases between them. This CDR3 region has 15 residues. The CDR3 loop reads CSVDPSNNAYNEQFF. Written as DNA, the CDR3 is TGCAGCGTTGACCCCAGTAACAACGCCTACAATGAGCAGTTCTTC.

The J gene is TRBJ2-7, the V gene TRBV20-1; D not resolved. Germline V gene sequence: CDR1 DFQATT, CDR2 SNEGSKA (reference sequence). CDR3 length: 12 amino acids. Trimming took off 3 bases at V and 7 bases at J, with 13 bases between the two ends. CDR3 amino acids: CSASSPRYEQYF. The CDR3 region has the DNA TGCAGTGCTAGTTCTCCACGGTATGAGCAGTACTTC.

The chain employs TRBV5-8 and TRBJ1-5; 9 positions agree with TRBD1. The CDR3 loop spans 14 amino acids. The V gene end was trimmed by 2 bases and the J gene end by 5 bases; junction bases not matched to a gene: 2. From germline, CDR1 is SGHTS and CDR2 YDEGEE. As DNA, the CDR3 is TGTGCCAGCAGCTTAAGGACAGGGGATCAGCCCCAGCATTTT. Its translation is CASSLRTGDQPQHF.

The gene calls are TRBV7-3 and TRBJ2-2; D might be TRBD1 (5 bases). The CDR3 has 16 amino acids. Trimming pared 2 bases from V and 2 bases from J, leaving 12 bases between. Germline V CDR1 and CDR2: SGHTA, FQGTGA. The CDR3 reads CASSLYWTPNTGELFF. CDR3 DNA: TGTGCCAGCAGCTTATACTGGACACCTAACACCGGGGAGCTGTTTTTT.